This TCR beta chain comes out of a study of sequential checkpoint blockade in melanoma (dated by TCRdb to the late 2010s). Study-wide context: Patients were assigned by 1:1 randomization to either first-line nivolumab followed by ipilimumab (arm A) or ipilimumab followed by nivolumab (arm B). Maintenance nivolumab was given following each of the two trial sequences. Beyond this particular receptor, the publication reports: The response-prediction model combining TCR metrics and mutation burden needs validation in larger, independent patient cohorts.

Comments on this clone: What antigen it recognizes has not been identified. No qualities accompany the bases; no much larger clone lies one base away.

The meaning of the sample's treatment or condition label: randomized to nivolumab then ipilimumab (arm A) or the reverse (arm B). None of the patients in the trial had previously been given DNA-damaging chemotherapy. A FACS Aria II flow cytometer was used to sort live CD3+CD8+ cells that were negative for CD19 and CD56 from thawed PBMCs. CheckMate 064, a randomized, open-label phase II trial of sequential checkpoint blockade, was the source of the samples, all of which came from patients with melanoma. Peripheral blood mononuclear cells were collected by leukapheresis, purified using Ficoll-Paque, and frozen in human serum containing approximately 9.6% DMSO. Right after sorting, the blood CD3+CD8+ cells were verified to be >95% pure, and DNA extraction followed. TCRbeta CDR3 regions were immunosequenced from genomic DNA with the immunoSEQ Assay. Prior to high-throughput sequencing, genomic DNA was amplified by bias-controlled multiplex PCR. In the source study's methods: To quantify the absolute abundance of each unique TCRbeta CDR3 region, the sequences were collapsed and filtered. Clonality was defined as 1 minus Pielou's evenness and was calculated using productive rearrangements only. Clones with significantly greater frequencies in on-treatment versus baseline samples were identified using a previously published method. TCRdb limited this immuneACCESS table to in-frame rearrangements with V and J called. A share of clones is missing; checked studies link under half to unresolved V genes, and the rest is unexplained. V, J and clone size are taken as reported in that table, and D and trimming were inferred from the DNA itself. This sample lists about 12,000 clones; about 79% were detected once. Of the sample, roughly 56% falls within the top ten clones.

The starting material was CD8+ T cells sorted from blood (inferred from file names), obtained from a patient given nivolumab and ipilimumab in sequence. The clonotype originates from a human donor with melanoma.

The bases read TGTGCCAGCAGTGATAGGAGTGGTGGGACAGATACGCAGTATTTT. Translated, it reads CASSDRSGGTDTQYF. The rearrangement joined TRBV2 to TRBJ2-3; the D gene lacks a confident call. CDR1 and CDR2, per the germline V gene, are SNHLY and FYNNEI. At the junction V is shortened by 3 bases and J by 3 bases, with 13 bases in between. From the cysteine up to the phenylalanine, the CDR3 has a length of 15 residues. Solely the CDR3 DNA is kept, with 45 bases framed from the first base.